This T cell receptor (beta chain) derives from a study of T cells in Graves' hyperthyroidism and ophthalmopathy. CDR3 length: 16 residues. After removal of 1 base from V and 5 bases from J, the junction contained 6 bases not matched to a gene. CDR1 is SEHNR and CDR2 is FQNEAQ in the germline V gene (reference sequence). Patients counted as stable if ophthalmopathy did not develop within 18 months. Hyperthyroidism had been newly diagnosed in patients aged 18 to 65, and its duration was under 2 months. RNA transcripts yielded amplified TCR beta CDR3 regions. Primed by the HTBI set, a first-round RT-PCR was run on the TCR CDR3. Each CDR3 protein gets one entry after TCRdb re-called the multiplex PCR reads with MiXCR. The data show hundreds of thousands of distinct CDR3 sequences, with approximately 16% seen just once and 44% held by the top ten. In this sample, this clonotype turned up many times.

The origin of this receptor is a man aged 40-50 years with Graves' hyperthyroidism. The V call is TRBV7-9, the J call TRBJ2-3; 10 bases are a match to TRBD1. Sequencing used blood. As DNA, the CDR3 is TGTGCCAGCAGCTTAGATCCGGGACAGGGGAAAGATACGCAGTATTTT. Its translation: CASSLDPGQGKDTQYF.